A selection of T cell receptor beta chains follows, all from one sample in a study of blood T cell repertoires in COVID-19. The data were produced by immunoSEQ multiplex PCR, yet TCRdb's version contains in-frame clones alone and is incomplete. The table has some 60,000 clones, 73% seen once. Material: peripheral blood. These receptors were collected from a woman between 45 and 65 years old with active or convalescent COVID-19. Both conserved end residues are trimmed from each CDR3. Fields, in order: J gene, V gene, D gene, CDR3 protein. A D gene is named only where the DNA matches it firmly.

TRBJ2-1 TRBV18 TRBD2 ASSPTGTSDYNEQF
TRBJ2-3 TRBV6-7 TRBD2 ASSTPGLAGRTDTQY
TRBJ2-7 TRBV12-3/TRBV12-4 . ASSLGQAAEQY
TRBJ1-5 TRBV29-1 . SVAQGDGNQPQH
TRBJ2-1 TRBV9 TRBD1 ASSAGQGEYNEQF
TRBJ2-2 TRBV28 . ASSLRGRLRTGELF
TRBJ2-6 TRBV23-1 . ASSQYGQFFSGANVLT
TRBJ2-7 TRBV24-1 TRBD2 ATSGGSYEQY
TRBJ2-1 TRBV5-1 . ASSPTGPSYNEQF
TRBJ1-4 TRBV28 . ASSFSVEKLF
TRBJ1-1 TRBV18 . ASSPPGQMNTEAF
TRBJ2-5 TRBV23-1 . ASSQIGRGQETQY
TRBJ2-1 TRBV28 TRBD2 ASQHSGRYNEQF
TRBJ2-7 TRBV7-9 . ASSLVLTGATYEQY
TRBJ2-5 TRBV7-7 . ASSFRQSDTQY
TRBJ2-4 TRBV20-1 . SASRSLAKNIQY
TRBJ2-3 TRBV18 . ASIHPRVRVRLKTQY
TRBJ2-7 TRBV7-9 TRBD1 ASSLARGLNEQY
TRBJ2-4 TRBV28 . ASSSPKPQGIAKNIQY
TRBJ2-5 TRBV24-1 TRBD1 ATSDPWTGSETQY
TRBJ2-7 TRBV28 . ASSHRGGISYEQY
TRBJ1-5 TRBV2 . ASSVSSNQPQH
TRBJ1-1 TRBV6-5 TRBD1 ASRVTGVTEAF
TRBJ2-1 TRBV7-9 TRBD2 ASSLPGGSYNEQF
TRBJ2-1 TRBV19 TRBD2 ASSMGTGGRGGNEQF
TRBJ1-5 TRBV3-1/TRBV3-2 . ASSQENPAGLRNQPQH
TRBJ2-5 TRBV5-6 TRBD1 ASSLGGQGETQY
TRBJ2-1 TRBV9 . ASSVGYNEQF
TRBJ1-1 TRBV3-1/TRBV3-2 . ASSLGLQEAF
TRBJ2-1 TRBV24-1 . ATSASGRQQF
TRBJ2-7 TRBV7-9 . ASSLVNSIFHEQY
TRBJ2-2 TRBV10-1 . ASRGQPNTGELF
TRBJ2-2 TRBV4-1 TRBD1 ASSTPGGHTGELF
TRBJ2-1 TRBV5-1 TRBD2 ASSGKLAGGVDEQF
TRBJ1-1 TRBV24-1 . ATSDSREPRTEAF
TRBJ2-1 TRBV3-1/TRBV3-2 TRBD2 ASSQVGLAGVENEQF
TRBJ1-1 TRBV30 TRBD1 AWSLGQGATEAF
TRBJ2-1 TRBV7-2 . ASSSAGLLSSYNEQF
TRBJ2-7 TRBV27 TRBD2 ASRKTGLAGAPRNYEQY
TRBJ2-1 TRBV5-6 . ASSFGDNEQF
TRBJ1-2 TRBV7-2 . ASSLAYRGRQSYGYT
TRBJ2-7 TRBV21-1 . ASSKARLAGDYEQY
TRBJ1-2 TRBV11-2 . ASSLRTATNYGYT
TRBJ2-7 TRBV28 . ASGSSYEQY